This T cell receptor (beta chain) originates from a study of blood T cell repertoires in COVID-19. In the study overall: T cells, B-cell-depleted T cells, or PBMCs provided the cDNA or gDNA that served as material.

Trimming pared 2 bases from V and 0 bases from J, leaving 13 bases between. The CDR3 sequence is 16 residues long. Germline V gene lookup returns CDR1 SNHLY and CDR2 FYNNEI. Per the study methods: Reference gene primer amplification yielded estimated nucleated cell counts. TCRdb keeps only in-frame clones here, not all; method: immunoSEQ multiplex PCR. The V and J calls and clone size come from that table; D and trimming were worked out from the DNA. The profile shows about 260,000 clones, about 88% of them singletons. The sample consisted of peripheral blood. The chain joins TRBV2 to TRBJ1-2, with a possible D match to TRBD1 (6 bases). The TCR sequence derives from a man in his 60s who had recovered from COVID-19. The CDR3 DNA is TGTGCCAGCAGTGAATCCGGGACACGATCTAACTATGGCTACACCTTC. Translating gives CASSESGTRSNYGYTF.